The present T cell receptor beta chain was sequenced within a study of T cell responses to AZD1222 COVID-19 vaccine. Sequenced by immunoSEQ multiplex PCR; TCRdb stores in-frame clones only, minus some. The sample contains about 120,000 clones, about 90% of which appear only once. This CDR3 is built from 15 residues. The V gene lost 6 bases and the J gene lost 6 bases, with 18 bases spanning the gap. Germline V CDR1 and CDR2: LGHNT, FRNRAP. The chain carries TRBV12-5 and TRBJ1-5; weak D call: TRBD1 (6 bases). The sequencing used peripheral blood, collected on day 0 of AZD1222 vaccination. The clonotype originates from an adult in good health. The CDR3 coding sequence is TGTGCTAGTGGCCCGGGTAGGGGGTTGGGTCAGCCCCAGCATTTT. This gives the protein CASGPGRGLGQPQHF.